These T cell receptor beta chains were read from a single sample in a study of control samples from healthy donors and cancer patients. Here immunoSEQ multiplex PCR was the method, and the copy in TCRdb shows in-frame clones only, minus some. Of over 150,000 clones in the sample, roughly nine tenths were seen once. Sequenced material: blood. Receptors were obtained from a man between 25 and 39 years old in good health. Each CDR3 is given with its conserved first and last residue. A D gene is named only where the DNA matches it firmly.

cdr3_aa: CATSIPDRIIVYEQYF
cdr3_nt: TGTGCCACCAGTATCCCTGACAGGATAATCGTCTACGAGCAGTACTTC
d_call: -
v_call: TRBV24-1
j_call: TRBJ2-7

cdr3_aa: CASSPRGGGAGELFF
cdr3_nt: TGTGCCAGCAGCCCCAGGGGCGGAGGGGCCGGGGAGCTGTTTTTT
d_call: -
v_call: TRBV7-3
j_call: TRBJ2-2

cdr3_aa: CASSMAGRSEKLFF
cdr3_nt: TGTGCCAGTAGTATGGCAGGCCGGTCGGAAAAACTGTTTTTT
d_call: -
v_call: TRBV19
j_call: TRBJ1-4

cdr3_aa: CASSPDRSYGYTF
cdr3_nt: TGTGCCAGCAGCCCTGACAGGAGCTATGGCTACACCTTC
d_call: -
v_call: TRBV7-8
j_call: TRBJ1-2

cdr3_aa: CASGLLAEDEQYF
cdr3_nt: TGTGCCAGCGGATTACTAGCGGAGGACGAGCAGTACTTC
d_call: TRBD2
v_call: TRBV7-9
j_call: TRBJ2-7

cdr3_aa: CAISPRGRGNTEAFF
cdr3_nt: TGTGCCATCAGTCCGCGGGGGAGGGGGAACACTGAAGCTTTCTTT
d_call: -
v_call: TRBV10-3
j_call: TRBJ1-1

cdr3_aa: CASSYSGQNSPLHF
cdr3_nt: TGTGCCAGCAGTTACTCAGGACAGAATTCACCCCTCCACTTT
d_call: -
v_call: TRBV6-2/TRBV6-3
j_call: TRBJ1-6

cdr3_aa: CAWSVRGGRGMETQYF
cdr3_nt: TGTGCCTGGAGTGTACGAGGGGGCAGGGGTATGGAGACCCAGTACTTC
d_call: TRBD1
v_call: TRBV30
j_call: TRBJ2-5

cdr3_aa: CASSSLLDRGSNYGYTF
cdr3_nt: TGTGCCAGCAGTTCCCTGTTAGACAGGGGATCTAACTATGGCTACACCTTC
d_call: TRBD1
v_call: TRBV28
j_call: TRBJ1-2

cdr3_aa: CASSRSAQGKGNQPQHF
cdr3_nt: TGTGCCAGCAGTCGCTCTGCACAGGGGAAGGGCAATCAGCCCCAGCATTTT
d_call: TRBD1
v_call: TRBV6-6
j_call: TRBJ1-5

cdr3_aa: CASSAERHEQYF
cdr3_nt: TGTGCCAGCAGCGCCGAACGCCACGAGCAGTACTTC
d_call: -
v_call: TRBV6-5
j_call: TRBJ2-7

cdr3_aa: CASSRSSGAGGRGTQYF
cdr3_nt: TGTGCCAGCAGCCGATCCTCCGGCGCGGGGGGGCGGGGTACGCAGTATTTT
d_call: TRBD2
v_call: TRBV7-6
j_call: TRBJ2-3